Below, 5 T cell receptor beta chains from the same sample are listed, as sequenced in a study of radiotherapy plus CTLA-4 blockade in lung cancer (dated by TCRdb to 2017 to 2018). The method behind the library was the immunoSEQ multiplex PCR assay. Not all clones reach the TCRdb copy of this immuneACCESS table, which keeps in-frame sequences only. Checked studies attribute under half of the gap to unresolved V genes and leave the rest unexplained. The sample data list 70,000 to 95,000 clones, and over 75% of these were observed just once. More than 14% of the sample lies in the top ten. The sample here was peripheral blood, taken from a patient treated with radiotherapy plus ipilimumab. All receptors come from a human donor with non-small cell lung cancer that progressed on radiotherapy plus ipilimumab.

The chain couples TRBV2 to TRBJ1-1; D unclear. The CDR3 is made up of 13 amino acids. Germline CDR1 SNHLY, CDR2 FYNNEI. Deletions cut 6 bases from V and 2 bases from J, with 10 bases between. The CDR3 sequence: CASSRHSNTEAFF. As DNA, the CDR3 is TGTGCCAGCAGCCGACACAGCAACACTGAAGCTTTCTTT.

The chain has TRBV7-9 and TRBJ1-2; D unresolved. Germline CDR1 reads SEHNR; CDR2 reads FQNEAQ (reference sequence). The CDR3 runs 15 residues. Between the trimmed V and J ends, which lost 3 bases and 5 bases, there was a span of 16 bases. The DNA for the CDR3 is TGTGCCAGCAGCTTCTTAGCACAGACAAATTATGGCTACACCTTC. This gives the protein CASSFLAQTNYGYTF.

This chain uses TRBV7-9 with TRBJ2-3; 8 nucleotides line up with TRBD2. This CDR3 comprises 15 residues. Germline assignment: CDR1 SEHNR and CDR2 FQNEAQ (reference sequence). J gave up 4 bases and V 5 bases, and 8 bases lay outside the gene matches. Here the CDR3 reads CASSLSGNGPDTQYF. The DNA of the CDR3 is TGTGCCAGCAGCCTTAGCGGGAATGGACCAGATACGCAGTATTTT.

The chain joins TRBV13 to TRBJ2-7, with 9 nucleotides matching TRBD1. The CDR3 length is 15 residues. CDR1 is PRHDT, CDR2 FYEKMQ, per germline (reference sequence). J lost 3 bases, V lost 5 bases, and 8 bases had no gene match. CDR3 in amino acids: CASSPRLGQGYEQYF. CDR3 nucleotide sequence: TGTGCCAGCAGCCCCAGACTGGGACAGGGCTACGAGCAGTACTTC.

For the CDR3, the DNA is TGCGCCAGCAGCCAAGATTTCAAGGCGCACACTGAAGCTTTCTTT. Translating gives CASSQDFKAHTEAFF. This rearrangement joins TRBV4-3 to TRBJ1-1; no firm D call. Germline CDR1 and CDR2: LGHNA and YSLEER. V was pared by 0 bases and J by 3 bases, with 11 bases between. The CDR3 spans 15 residues.